One and the same sample provided the 10 T cell receptor beta chains below, sequenced in a study of identical twins. One entry per CDR3 protein, called by TCRdb with MiXCR from the 5' RACE reads. The table has around 530,000 distinct CDR3 sequences, roughly 15% seen once. These data are also associated with another study on yellow fever vaccine responses in identical twins.

The specimen was CD4+ T cells sorted from blood. The receptor source for this set is a woman aged 18-29 years in good health.

V gene TRBV5-6 combines with J gene TRBJ1-1; 8 nucleotides agree with TRBD1. Germline V gene data show CDR1 as SGHDT and CDR2 as YYEEEE. This CDR3 has 20 residues. Germline trimming cut 1 base from V and 0 bases from J; bases unmatched to any gene: 17. CDR3 residues: CASSLRLRQGLGRMNTEAFF. The CDR3 coding sequence is TGTGCCAGCAGCTTGAGGCTCCGACAGGGGCTCGGTAGGATGAACACTGAAGCTTTCTTT.

This clonotype was counted a few times. The chain uses TRBV20-1 and TRBJ2-7, with 14 bases matching TRBD2. The germline V gene encodes CDR1 DFQATT and CDR2 SNEGSKA (reference sequence). The ends lost 4 bases at V and 1 base at J; junction bases unmatched: 9. The CDR3 is 17 residues long. CDR3 coding DNA: TGCAGTGCTATGAAGTCCGGGACTAGCGGGGGATCCTACGAGCAGTACGTC. Translating gives CSAMKSGTSGGSYEQYV.

This clonotype has just a few counts. This chain connects TRBV12-3 or TRBV12-4 to TRBJ2-3; D ambiguous. There are 15 residues in the CDR3. V was clipped by 2 bases and J by 1 base, with 10 bases between them. The CDR3, as DNA: TGTGCCAGCAGTTTATTGGGGATAGGCACAGATACGCAGTATTTT. This gives the protein CASSLLGIGTDTQYF.

J is TRBJ1-2 and V is TRBV10-3; tentatively, D is TRBD1 (5 bases). The CDR3 has 12 residues. Germline CDR1 ENHRY, CDR2 SYGVKD. Deletions cut 7 bases from V and 2 bases from J, with 8 bases between. The DNA for the CDR3 is TGTGCCATCAAGGGGCAGAACTATGGCTACACCTTC. This sequence encodes CAIKGQNYGYTF.

This clonotype was counted only a few times. The J gene is TRBJ1-1, the V gene TRBV28; 8 nucleotides line up with TRBD1. The V and J ends lost 5 bases and 7 bases, in that order; junction bases with no gene match: 12. Germline CDR1 is MDHEN and CDR2 is SYDVKM. CDR3 length: 15 residues. The CDR3, as DNA: TGTGCCAGCAGTACTACGGGACAGGAGCCGTATGAAGCTTTCTTT. Translating it yields CASSTTGQEPYEAFF. The variable domain in full, completed from reference TRBV28 and TRBJ1-1, reads DVKVTQSSRYLVKRTGEKVFLECVQDMDHENMFWYRQDPGLGLRLIYFSYDVKMKEKGDIPEGYSVSREKKERFSLILESASTNQTSMYLCASSTTGQEPYEAFFGQGTRLTVV.

The chain carries TRBV5-5 and TRBJ2-2; D may match TRBD1 or TRBD2 (5 bases each). V was pared by 0 bases and J by 2 bases, with 11 bases between. The CDR3 is 16 residues long. Germline V lookup: CDR1 SGHKS, CDR2 YYEKEE (reference sequence). For the CDR3, the DNA is TGTGCCAGCAGCTTGGATGGGACGGTAAACACCGGGGAGCTGTTTTTT. Its protein product is CASSLDGTVNTGELFF.

The chain has TRBV14 and TRBJ2-7, with a weak D call TRBD2 (6 bases). The CDR3 sequence is 13 residues long. Germline CDR1 and CDR2: SGHDN and FVKESK. Trimming removed 1 base at V and 4 bases at J, with 8 bases between. CDR3 sequence (DNA): TGTGCCAGCAGCCAAGTCCGGGGGTACGAGCAGTACTTC. It yields the protein CASSQVRGYEQYF.

This clonotype was counted a few times. The chain uses TRBV9 and TRBJ2-3; 9 bases line up with TRBD1. The V and J ends lost 3 bases and 3 bases, in that order; junction bases with no gene match: 5. The V gene's germline CDR1 is SGDLS and CDR2 YYNGEE. The CDR3 is 15 amino acids. The CDR3 DNA follows: TGTGCCAGCAGCGCAGTCGGACAGGGGACAGATACGCAGTATTTT. Its protein is CASSAVGQGTDTQYF.

This clonotype was detected only a few times. CDR3 region: CASSLARWYGYTF. In DNA, the CDR3 is TGTGCCAGCAGCTTAGCGCGCTGGTATGGCTACACCTTC. The V call is TRBV7-2, the J call TRBJ1-2; D is uncertain. V was trimmed by 0 bases and J by 5 bases, leaving 7 bases between them. The CDR3 extends over 13 amino acids. Per germline, CDR1 SGHTA and CDR2 FQGNSA. Combining the CDR3 with reference TRBV7-2 and TRBJ1-2 gives the whole variable domain GAGVSQSPSNKVTEKGKDVELRCDPISGHTALYWYRQSLGQGLEFLIYFQGNSAPDKSGLPSDRFSAERTGGSVSTLTIQRTQQEDSAVYLCASSLARWYGYTFGSGTRLTVV.

This clonotype was found a few times. The chain joins TRBV20-1 to TRBJ2-7, with 11 bases fitting TRBD2. This CDR3 comprises 14 residues. The V gene's germline CDR1 is DFQATT and CDR2 SNEGSKA (reference sequence). V lost 5 bases and J lost 2; bases outside the gene matches: 5. CDR3 coding DNA: TGCAGTGCTGAACTAGCGGGAGCTACCTACGAGCAGTACTTC. Translating gives CSAELAGATYEQYF.